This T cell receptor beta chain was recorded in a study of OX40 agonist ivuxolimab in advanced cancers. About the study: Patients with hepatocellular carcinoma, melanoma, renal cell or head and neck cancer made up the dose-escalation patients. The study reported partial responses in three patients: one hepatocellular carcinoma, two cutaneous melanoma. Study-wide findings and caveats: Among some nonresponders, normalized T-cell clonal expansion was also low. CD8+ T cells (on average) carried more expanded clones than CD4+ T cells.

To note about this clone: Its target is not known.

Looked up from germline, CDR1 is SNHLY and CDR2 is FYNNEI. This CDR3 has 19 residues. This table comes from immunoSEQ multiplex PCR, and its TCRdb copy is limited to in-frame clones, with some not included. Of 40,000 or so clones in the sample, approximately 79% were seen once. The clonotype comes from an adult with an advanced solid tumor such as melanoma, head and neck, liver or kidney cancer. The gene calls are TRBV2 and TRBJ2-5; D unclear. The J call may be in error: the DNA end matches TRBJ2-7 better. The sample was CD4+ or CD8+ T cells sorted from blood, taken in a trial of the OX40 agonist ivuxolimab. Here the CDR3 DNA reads TGTGCCAGCAGTGTCACTTTGAGGTTGCTTCCCATCAGCTCCTACGAGCAGTACTTC. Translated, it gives CASSVTLRLLPISSYEQYF.